This T cell receptor (beta chain) was retrieved from a study of T-cell memory formation after mild COVID-19. Study context: Largely, TCR clusters stayed within a single donor. Study results and limitations: Pre-infection memory harbored some responding clones, suggesting cross-reactive memory joined. Later expanders leaned CD4+, whereas day 15 to 85 contracting clones were balanced CD4/CD8.

TCRdb reprocessed the 5' RACE reads with MiXCR, giving one entry per CDR3 protein. The sample lists approximately 350,000 distinct CDR3 sequences, over 13% occurring once. This clonotype was detected a few times. What it binds is not known. The V gene's germline CDR1 is SQVTM and CDR2 ANQGSEA. This CDR3 region has 13 residues. Deletions cut 5 bases from V and 7 bases from J, with 15 bases between. This sequence joins TRBV29-1 and TRBJ2-1; D is possibly TRBD1 (6 bases). This TCR was sampled from a man between 18 and 35 years old who had mild COVID-19 (a few samples of this study predate the infection). Cell type and time point are not known. Sequenced material: PBMCs or a T cell subset sorted from them (not recorded which). As DNA, the CDR3 is TGCAGCGTTTATGGACAGTCGGCGAATGAGCAGTTCTTC. It encodes CSVYGQSANEQFF.